Presented here are 25 T cell receptor beta chains from one specimen sequenced in a study of CD8 T cells in ankylosing spondylitis. TCRdb reprocessed the 5' RACE reads via MiXCR and lists one record per CDR3 protein. The table shows about 160,000 distinct CDR3 sequences, with approximately 44% occurring only once. The material sequenced was synovial fluid, either unsorted or a sorted T cell fraction (not recorded which). These receptors were taken from a male donor with ankylosing spondylitis.

V and J are TRBV19 and TRBJ1-1; D gene unclear. The CDR3 has 13 amino acids. Per the germline V gene, CDR1 is LNHDA and CDR2 is SQIVND (reference sequence). The germline V and J ends were trimmed by 5 bases and 0 bases, with 7 bases remaining between them. CDR3 DNA sequence: TGTGCCAGTAGTGACACCATGAACACTGAAGCTTTCTTT. This gives the protein CASSDTMNTEAFF. Variable domain in full (rest from reference TRBV19 and TRBJ1-1): DGGITQSPKYLFRKEGQNVTLSCEQNLNHDAMYWYRQDPGQGLRLIYYSQIVNDFQKGDIAEGYSVSREKKESFPLTVTSAQKNPTAFYLCASSDTMNTEAFFGQGTRLTVV.

A few counts support this clonotype. The chain uses TRBV7-9 and TRBJ2-7, with D perhaps matching TRBD1 (6 bases). CDR3 size: 16 residues. Germline CDR1 and CDR2: SEHNR and FQNEAQ (reference sequence). Trimming removed 4 bases at V and 3 bases at J, with 19 bases between. CDR3 DNA sequence: TGTGCCAGCAGCTACAGTCACAGGGATAGGGTCTACGAGCAGTACTTC. Its protein product is CASSYSHRDRVYEQYF.

This clonotype occurred a few times. The chain uses TRBV5-5 and TRBJ1-3; D perhaps matches TRBD1 (5 bases). The germline gives CDR1 SGHKS, CDR2 YYEKEE (reference sequence). V was clipped by 1 base and J by 1 base, with 9 bases between them. The CDR3 has 15 residues. CDR3 protein: CASSLPAGSGNTIYF. The CDR3 nucleotides are TGTGCCAGCAGCTTGCCGGCAGGGTCTGGAAACACCATATATTTT. The full variable domain, completed using reference TRBV5-5 and TRBJ1-3, is DAGVTQSPTHLIKTRGQQVTLRCSPISGHKSVSWYQQVLGQGPQFIFQYYEKEERGRGNFPDRFSARQFPNYSSELNVNALLLGDSALYLCASSLPAGSGNTIYFGEGSWLTVV.

The J gene is TRBJ1-2, the V gene TRBV20-1; D not certain. V was pared by 6 bases and J by 8 bases, with 13 bases between. The V gene's germline CDR1 is DFQATT and CDR2 SNEGSKA (reference sequence). The CDR3 sequence is 11 residues long. This CDR3 reads CSAPSAIGYTF. For the CDR3, the DNA is TGCAGTGCCCCCTCGGCTATCGGCTACACCTTC.

The chain employs TRBV4-2 and TRBJ2-1; D might be TRBD2 (6 bases). Germline V gene lookup returns CDR1 LGHNA and CDR2 YNFKEQ. V lost 1 base and J 8 bases, leaving 15 bases between the germline ends. The CDR3 has 15 residues. The CDR3 loop reads CASSQGASEPHEQFF. For the CDR3, the DNA is TGTGCCAGCAGCCAAGGGGCTAGCGAGCCCCATGAGCAGTTCTTC.

The rearrangement links TRBV5-1 to TRBJ2-1; D unresolved. From germline, CDR1 is SGHRS and CDR2 YFSETQ. Trimming stripped 0 bases from V and 0 bases from J, with 10 bases between. The CDR3 totals 16 residues. CDR3 DNA: TGCGCCAGCAGCTTGGACTGGTCGAGCTCCTACAATGAGCAGTTCTTC. This sequence encodes CASSLDWSSSYNEQFF.

There are many counts of this clonotype. The chain has TRBV4-3 and TRBJ2-1; D remains unclear. Germline CDR1 is LGHNA and CDR2 is YSLEER. There are 15 residues in the CDR3. The V end lost 0 bases, the J end lost 7 bases, and 13 bases lay between the germline ends. The CDR3 sequence: CASSQDLPGVNEQFF. The DNA for the CDR3 is TGCGCCAGCAGCCAAGATCTTCCTGGGGTGAATGAGCAGTTCTTC.

About this clonotype: One end of the junction does not line up with germline, which may come from a read error. The gene calls are TRBV7-9 and TRBJ2-7; D unresolved. CDR1 is SEHNR and CDR2 is FQNEAQ in the germline V gene (reference sequence). The CDR3 contains 14 residues. The DNA of the CDR3 is TGTGCCAGCACCTTATTTGGGATTCCGTACGAGCAGTACTTC. It translates to CASTLFGIPYEQYF.

This chain uses TRBV14 with TRBJ1-1; D gene uncertain. The V and J ends lost 3 bases and 3 bases respectively, with 11 bases between them. The CDR3 sequence is 14 residues long. Germline V gene sequence: CDR1 SGHDN, CDR2 FVKESK. For the CDR3, the DNA is TGTGCCAGCAGCCACCATGGCAGGTACACTGAAGCTTTCTTT. It encodes CASSHHGRYTEAFF.

The rearrangement links TRBV18 to TRBJ2-7, with D possibly being TRBD2 (5 bases). Germline assignment: CDR1 KGHSH and CDR2 LQKENI. The CDR3 totals 14 residues. The V gene lost 3 bases and the J gene lost 1 base, with 10 bases spanning the gap. The CDR3 bases are TGTGCCAGCTCACCCACCGGGGAATCCTACGAGCAGTACTTC. Amino acids: CASSPTGESYEQYF. Looking up the rest from reference TRBV18 and TRBJ2-7 gives the full variable domain: NAGVMQNPRHLVRRRGQEARLRCSPMKGHSHVYWYRQLPEEGLKFMVYLQKENIIDESGMPKERFSAEFPKEGPSILRIQQVVRGDSAAYFCASSPTGESYEQYFGPGTRLTVT.

The rearrangement uses TRBV4-1 and TRBJ1-1, with D unclear. CDR3 length: 15 amino acids. Between the trimmed V and J ends, which lost 1 base and 2 bases, there was a span of 11 bases. Germline loops: CDR1 MGHRA, CDR2 YSYEKL. The CDR3 coding sequence is TGCGCCAGCAGCCAAGGGGCAGGAAGTAACACTGAAGCTTTCTTT. This sequence encodes CASSQGAGSNTEAFF.

This chain connects TRBV12-3 or TRBV12-4 to TRBJ2-1, with 11 bases that match TRBD2. The CDR3 spans 19 residues. The J segment lost 2 bases and the V segment lost 2 bases, leaving 11 bases of the junction unmatched. This CDR3 reads CASSLTIGTSGLTYNEQFF. The CDR3 nucleotides read TGTGCCAGCAGTTTAACCATCGGGACTAGCGGACTCACCTACAATGAGCAGTTCTTC.

This clonotype was observed once. V and J are TRBV20-1 and TRBJ2-2; the match to TRBD1 covers 7 bases. CDR1 and CDR2 from the germline V gene are DFQATT and SNEGSKA (reference sequence). Trimming removed 5 bases from V and 1 base from J; junction bases left unmatched: 10. The CDR3 extends over 16 amino acids. The CDR3 sequence is CSALHTGVRNTGELFF. In DNA form, the CDR3 reads TGCAGTGCTCTTCATACAGGGGTTCGGAACACCGGGGAGCTGTTTTTT.

This rearrangement joins TRBV7-9 to TRBJ2-1, with D possibly being TRBD1 (5 bases). Germline CDR1 is SEHNR and CDR2 is FQNEAQ (reference sequence). The CDR3 has 16 residues. Deletions cut 6 bases from V and 0 bases from J, with 15 bases between. CDR3 sequence (DNA): TGTGCCAGCAGTCCCCCGACAGAATCCTCCTACAATGAGCAGTTCTTC. Its translation: CASSPPTESSYNEQFF.

This clonotype was recorded a few times. V usage is TRBV3-1 and J usage is TRBJ2-3; D remains ambiguous. The V gene lost 4 bases and the J gene lost 4 bases, with 12 bases spanning the gap. This CDR3 has 14 residues. Germline V gene lookup returns CDR1 LGHDT and CDR2 YNNKEL (reference sequence). CDR3 sequence (DNA): TGTGCCAGCAGCCTTGTGGCCCGCCCAGATACGCAGTATTTT. This translates into CASSLVARPDTQYF.

This chain joins TRBV12-3 or TRBV12-4 and TRBJ2-3; tentatively, D is TRBD2 (6 bases). The CDR3 totals 14 residues. The V end lost 2 bases, the J end lost 4 bases, and 10 bases lay between the germline ends. This CDR3 is CASSLSQRADTQYF. DNA for the CDR3: TGTGCCAGCAGTTTATCCCAGCGGGCAGATACGCAGTATTTT.

This sequence joins TRBV7-8 and TRBJ1-6, with 8 bases that match TRBD1. Trimming took 4 bases from V and 8 from J; bases not matched to a gene: 7. This CDR3 is 15 amino acids long. Germline CDR1 is SGHVS and CDR2 is FQNEAQ. The CDR3 sequence: CASSSRTTGDSPLHF. Written as DNA, the CDR3 is TGTGCCAGCAGCTCAAGGACGACAGGGGATTCACCCCTCCACTTT.

The rearrangement joins TRBV12-3 or TRBV12-4 to TRBJ2-3; D possibly corresponds to TRBD1 (5 bases). V dropped 1 base and J dropped 12 bases, with 11 bases sitting between them. The CDR3 is 12 residues long. Here the CDR3 reads CASSLDRTTQYF. CDR3 nucleotide sequence: TGTGCCAGCAGTTTAGATCGGACAACCCAGTATTTT.

The J gene is TRBJ1-6, the V gene TRBV20-1; TRBD1 agrees at 7 bases. CDR3 length: 14 residues. The V segment lost 3 bases and the J segment 10 bases; nucleotides outside the gene matches: 9. From germline, CDR1 is DFQATT and CDR2 SNEGSKA (reference sequence). CDR3 region: CSARSDREASPLHF. DNA of the CDR3: TGCAGTGCTAGGTCCGACAGGGAGGCCTCACCCCTCCACTTT.

There are many counts of this clonotype. The gene calls are TRBV7-9 and TRBJ2-5, with TRBD1 matching over 8 bases. CDR1 is SEHNR, CDR2 FQNEAQ, per germline (reference sequence). V dropped 1 base and J dropped 1; count of bases not matched to a gene: 5. The length of the CDR3 is 16 residues. The CDR3 sequence: CASSLGAGGFQETQYF. DNA for the CDR3: TGTGCCAGCAGCTTAGGGGCAGGGGGCTTCCAAGAGACCCAGTACTTC. The variable domain in full, with the rest retrieved from reference TRBV7-9 and TRBJ2-5, is DTGVSQNPRHKITKRGQNVTFRCDPISEHNRLYWYRQTLGQGPEFLTYFQNEAQLEKSRLLSDRFSAERPKGSFSTLEIQRTEQGDSAMYLCASSLGAGGFQETQYFGPGTRLLVL.

This clonotype has just a few counts. The rearrangement joins TRBV12-5 to TRBJ1-2; 8 nucleotides match TRBD1. The CDR3 loop spans 14 amino acids. Germline V gives CDR1 LGHNT, CDR2 FRNRAP. V shed 1 base, J shed 8 bases, and the junction held 6 bases outside the gene matches. DNA of the CDR3: TGTGCTAGTGGTTTGGGGACAGGGCCCTGGGGCTACACCTTC. This sequence encodes CASGLGTGPWGYTF.

The genes are TRBV29-1 and TRBJ2-5; 11 positions agree with TRBD1. The CDR3 consists of 14 residues. CDR1 SQVTM and CDR2 ANQGSEA come from the germline V gene. Trimming took 6 bases from V and 5 from J; bases not matched to a gene: 8. The CDR3 spells CSVEDRGRGETQYF. Written as DNA, the CDR3 is TGCAGCGTCGAGGACAGGGGGCGAGGGGAGACCCAGTACTTC.

The V and J genes are TRBV7-9 and TRBJ2-2; tentative D call: TRBD1 (6 bases). Germline values: CDR1 SEHNR, CDR2 FQNEAQ (reference sequence). Trimming shortened V by 5 bases and J by 3 bases, and 13 bases separated the two germline ends. The CDR3 sequence is 15 residues long. In DNA, the CDR3 is TGTGCCAGCAGCCCAGGGGACACCCACACCGGGGAGCTGTTTTTT. This translates into CASSPGDTHTGELFF. The complete variable domain, with remaining parts taken from reference TRBV7-9 and TRBJ2-2, reads DTGVSQNPRHKITKRGQNVTFRCDPISEHNRLYWYRQTLGQGPEFLTYFQNEAQLEKSRLLSDRFSAERPKGSFSTLEIQRTEQGDSAMYLCASSPGDTHTGELFFGEGSRLTVL.

This chain joins TRBV6-1 and TRBJ1-2; D unclear. CDR3 size: 15 residues. Germline values: CDR1 MNHNS, CDR2 SASEGT. Deletions cut 6 bases from V and 4 bases from J, with 18 bases between. DNA for the CDR3: TGTGCCAGCAGCCTCACGGACGGTGGGAGCTATGGCTACACCTTC. Its protein product is CASSLTDGGSYGYTF.

The chain links TRBV2 to TRBJ1-5; D not certain. CDR3 length: 15 amino acids. CDR1 and CDR2 from the germline V gene are SNHLY and FYNNEI. Deletions cut 4 bases from V and 0 bases from J, with 10 bases between. CDR3 residues: CASSAWAYSNQPQHF. In DNA, the CDR3 is TGTGCCAGCAGTGCCTGGGCCTATAGCAATCAGCCCCAGCATTTT.